This T cell receptor (beta chain) emerged from a study of control samples from healthy donors and cancer patients. TCRdb's copy holds only in-frame clones and misses some; the assay was immunoSEQ multiplex PCR. The sample carries roughly 38,000 clones, 80% to 95% recorded once. The V gene end was trimmed by 0 bases and the J gene end by 8 bases; junction bases not matched to a gene: 6. The germline V gene has CDR1 MGHRA and CDR2 YSYEKL. This CDR3 contains 16 residues. Specimen: blood. The sequence was obtained from a woman between 50 and 59 years old in good health. This rearrangement joins TRBV4-1 to TRBJ1-4, with TRBD1 matching over 10 bases. CDR3 sequence reads: CASSQDRGTGVEKLFF. The CDR3 DNA is TGCGCCAGCAGCCAAGATAGAGGGACAGGGGTGGAAAAACTGTTTTTT.